A single sample is the source of the 9 T cell receptor beta chains below, sequenced in a study of molecular identifiers for immune sequencing clone quantification. MiXCR, run by TCRdb on the PCR reads, gives a single entry per CDR3 protein. The sample holds hundreds of thousands of distinct CDR3 sequences, 20% to 25% seen once. What was sequenced was naive CD8+ T cells from blood, with Jurkat cell RNA spiked in. This sample's subset: FACS-sorted CD8+CD4-CCR7+CD45RA+ naive T cells. Receptors were obtained from a human donor in good health. Some libraries in this study had Jurkat cell RNA spiked in.

This clonotype appeared many times. The V call is TRBV14, the J call TRBJ2-5; D is undetermined. V lost 1 base, J lost 9 bases, and 9 bases lay in between. The CDR3 extends over 12 amino acids. Germline loops: CDR1 SGHDN, CDR2 FVKESK. The CDR3 region has the DNA TGTGCCAGCAGCCAAGGCAAATATCCCCAGTACTTC. It is translated as CASSQGKYPQYF.

This clonotype was found many times. The chain carries TRBV27 and TRBJ2-3; 10 bases are shared with TRBD2. Germline values: CDR1 MNHEY, CDR2 SMNVEV (reference sequence). Trimming at V came to 9 bases and at J to 4 bases, leaving 13 bases not matched to a gene. The CDR3 consists of 16 residues. The CDR3, as DNA: TGTGCCAGTTCTAGCGGGGGCGTGTTAGTCCCAGATACGCAGTATTTT. It is translated as CASSSGGVLVPDTQYF.

This sequence joins TRBV20-1 and TRBJ2-7; 9 bases are a match to TRBD1. J gave up 1 base and V 4 bases, and 8 bases lay outside the gene matches. Germline-derived CDR1 and CDR2 are DFQATT and SNEGSKA (reference sequence). CDR3 length: 15 amino acids. Here the CDR3 DNA reads TGCAGTGCTACCAACCTCGGGACAGGGTCCTACGAGCAGTACTTC. Its protein product is CSATNLGTGSYEQYF.

This clonotype appeared a single time. A read error may be the cause here, since a much bigger clone is one base away. CDR3 residues: CASSLTGQGGSPLHF. CDR3 coding DNA: TGTGCCAGCAGCCTTACTGGACAGGGCGGTTCACCCCTCCACTTT. The rearrangement links TRBV12-3 or TRBV12-4 to TRBJ1-6; 8 bases map to TRBD1. V trimming: 6 bases; J trimming: 9 bases; junction bases outside the gene matches: 10. The CDR3 has 15 residues.

In its sample, this clonotype was seen a few times. This sequence joins TRBV7-9 and TRBJ1-2; 7 bases fit TRBD1. V shed 5 bases and J 4 bases; nucleotides not matched to a gene: 7. Germline V gives CDR1 SEHNR, CDR2 FQNEAQ (reference sequence). The CDR3 is 14 amino acids. The CDR3 here is CASSPTTGSYGYTF. In DNA form, the CDR3 reads TGTGCCAGCAGCCCTACGACAGGGAGCTATGGCTACACCTTC.

The gene calls are TRBV7-9 and TRBJ2-3, with TRBD2 matching 15 bases. The CDR3 is 15 residues long. V was clipped by 5 bases and J by 4 bases; unmatched bases: 1. The germline V gene has CDR1 SEHNR and CDR2 FQNEAQ (reference sequence). The DNA of the CDR3 is TGTGCCAGCAGCGGACTAGCGGGAGGGGCAGATACGCAGTATTTT. It translates to CASSGLAGGADTQYF. Combining the CDR3 with reference TRBV7-9 and TRBJ2-3 gives the whole variable domain DTGVSQNPRHKITKRGQNVTFRCDPISEHNRLYWYRQTLGQGPEFLTYFQNEAQLEKSRLLSDRFSAERPKGSFSTLEIQRTEQGDSAMYLCASSGLAGGADTQYFGPGTRLTVL.

This clonotype was counted at least ten times. The DNA for the CDR3 is TGCGCCAGCAGCTTGACAGGGGGCGGGAGCAATCAGCCCCAGCATTTT. Protein: CASSLTGGGSNQPQHF. The chain has TRBV5-1 and TRBJ1-5; 9 bases fit TRBD1. The ends lost 1 base at V and 1 base at J; junction bases unmatched: 3. Germline lookup yields CDR1 SGHRS and CDR2 YFSETQ. This CDR3 spans 16 amino acids. Full variable domain (outside the CDR3, taken from reference TRBV5-1 and TRBJ1-5): KAGVTQTPRYLIKTRGQQVTLSCSPISGHRSVSWYQQTPGQGLQFLFEYFSETQRNKGNFPGRFSGRQFSNSRSEMNVSTLELGDSALYLCASSLTGGGSNQPQHFGDGTRLSIL.

The chain has TRBV23-1 and TRBJ2-3; D possibly corresponds to TRBD1 (5 bases). TRBV23-1 is filed as an ORF, its function uncertain. There are 14 residues in the CDR3. V was cut by 2 bases and J by 3 bases, with 9 bases left in between. For the CDR3, the DNA is TGCGCCAGCAGTCAACTGACAGCTACAGATACGCAGTATTTT. This encodes CASSQLTATDTQYF.

A word on this clonotype: A much bigger clone sits one base away, suggesting this may be a read error. V gene TRBV5-6 combines with J gene TRBJ1-5; D unclear. The CDR3 sequence is 13 residues long. The germline V gene has CDR1 SGHDT and CDR2 YYEEEE. Trimming shortened V by 1 base and J by 3 bases, and 5 bases separated the two germline ends. The CDR3 DNA reads TGTGCCAGCAGCTTGAACGTCAATCAGCCCCAGCATTTT. Its protein product is CASSLNVNQPQHF. Using reference TRBV5-6 and TRBJ1-5 for the parts outside the CDR3, the full variable domain is DAGVTQSPTHLIKTRGQQVTLRCSPKSGHDTVSWYQQALGQGPQFIFQYYEEEERQRGNFPDRFSGHQFPNYSSELNVNALLLGDSALYLCASSLNVNQPQHFGDGTRLSIL.